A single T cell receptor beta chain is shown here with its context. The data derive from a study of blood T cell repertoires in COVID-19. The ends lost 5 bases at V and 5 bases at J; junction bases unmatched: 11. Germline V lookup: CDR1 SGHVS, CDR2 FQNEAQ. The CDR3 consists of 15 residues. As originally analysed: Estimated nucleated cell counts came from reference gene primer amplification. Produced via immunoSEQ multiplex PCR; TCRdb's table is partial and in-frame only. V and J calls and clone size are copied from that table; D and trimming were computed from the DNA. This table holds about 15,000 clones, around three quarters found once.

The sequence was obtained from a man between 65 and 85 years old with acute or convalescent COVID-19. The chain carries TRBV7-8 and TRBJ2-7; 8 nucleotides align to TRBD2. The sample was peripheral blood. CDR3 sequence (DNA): TGTGCCAGCAGCCAAGGGGGGACTAGAGGCCACGAGCAGTACTTC. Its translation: CASSQGGTRGHEQYF.